A selection of T cell receptor beta chains follows, all from one sample in a study of blood T cells in healthy people across ages. Via MiXCR, TCRdb re-called the 5' RACE reads, giving one row per CDR3 protein. This table holds hundreds of thousands of distinct CDR3 sequences, less than 45% found once. Sequencing input: blood. These receptors were taken from an older man in good health. Each CDR3 is given with its conserved first and last residue. D genes are given only for firm matches. Part of the rows lack a size; the others show once, few, many or a class for expanded clones.

abundance: many; j_gene: TRBJ2-6; v_gene: TRBV6-2/TRBV6-3; d_gene: NA; CDR3aa: CASSYKGPPGANVLTF; CDR3nt: TGTGCCAGCAGTTACAAGGGTCCACCTGGGGCCAACGTCCTGACTTTC
abundance: NA; j_gene: TRBJ1-1; v_gene: TRBV6-1; d_gene: NA; CDR3aa: CASRGDTEAFF; CDR3nt: TGTGCCAGCAGAGGGGACACTGAAGCTTTCTTT
abundance: few; j_gene: TRBJ2-5; v_gene: TRBV7-2; d_gene: TRBD2; CDR3aa: CASTQLGAGGQETQYF; CDR3nt: TGTGCCAGCACCCAATTAGGAGCGGGAGGGCAAGAGACCCAGTACTTC
abundance: NA; j_gene: TRBJ2-1; v_gene: TRBV9; d_gene: TRBD1; CDR3aa: CASSVRGTGYNEQFF; CDR3nt: TGTGCCAGCAGCGTTAGGGGGACAGGGTACAATGAGCAGTTCTTC
abundance: few; j_gene: TRBJ2-7; v_gene: TRBV7-8; d_gene: NA; CDR3aa: CASSPGAGNYEQYF; CDR3nt: TGTGCCAGCAGCCCCGGGGCAGGGAACTACGAGCAGTACTTC
abundance: NA; j_gene: TRBJ2-1; v_gene: TRBV5-1; d_gene: TRBD2; CDR3aa: CASSILAGDYNEQFF; CDR3nt: TGCGCCAGCAGCATACTAGCGGGGGATTACAATGAGCAGTTCTTC
abundance: NA; j_gene: TRBJ2-3; v_gene: TRBV5-4; d_gene: TRBD1; CDR3aa: CASSHNNRGSEDTQYF; CDR3nt: TGTGCCAGCAGCCACAATAACAGGGGGAGTGAAGATACGCAGTATTTT
abundance: NA; j_gene: TRBJ2-2; v_gene: TRBV5-1; d_gene: NA; CDR3aa: CASSLERETSTGELFF; CDR3nt: TGCGCCAGCAGCTTGGAACGGGAAACCTCCACCGGGGAGCTGTTTTTT
abundance: few; j_gene: TRBJ1-1; v_gene: TRBV4-1; d_gene: NA; CDR3aa: CASSQVLWESEAFF; CDR3nt: TGCGCCAGCAGCCAAGTTCTTTGGGAATCTGAAGCTTTCTTT
abundance: NA; j_gene: TRBJ2-1; v_gene: TRBV7-2; d_gene: TRBD2; CDR3aa: CASRNLAGGISEQFF; CDR3nt: TGTGCCAGCAGGAATCTAGCGGGAGGGATAAGTGAGCAGTTCTTC
abundance: NA; j_gene: TRBJ2-3; v_gene: TRBV15; d_gene: NA; CDR3aa: CATSSGERTDTQYF; CDR3nt: TGTGCCACCAGCAGTGGGGAGAGGACAGATACGCAGTATTTT
abundance: few; j_gene: TRBJ1-4; v_gene: TRBV5-1; d_gene: NA; CDR3aa: CASRERPDGATNEKLFF; CDR3nt: TGCGCCAGCAGGGAGAGACCGGACGGAGCAACTAATGAAAAACTGTTTTTT
abundance: NA; j_gene: TRBJ2-1; v_gene: TRBV20-1; d_gene: TRBD2; CDR3aa: CSAKAVGRDSYNEQFF; CDR3nt: TGCAGTGCTAAGGCGGTGGGGAGGGACTCCTACAATGAGCAGTTCTTC
abundance: NA; j_gene: TRBJ2-3; v_gene: TRBV6-4; d_gene: TRBD2; CDR3aa: CASTLSGGIGDTQYF; CDR3nt: TGTGCCAGCACCTTGAGCGGGGGGATTGGAGATACGCAGTATTTT
abundance: few; j_gene: TRBJ2-7; v_gene: TRBV27; d_gene: TRBD1; CDR3aa: CASSSPGQATYEQYF; CDR3nt: TGTGCCAGCAGTAGTCCGGGACAGGCCACCTACGAGCAGTACTTC
abundance: NA; j_gene: TRBJ1-6; v_gene: TRBV5-8; d_gene: NA; CDR3aa: CASSVGVNSPLHF; CDR3nt: TGTGCCAGCAGCGTGGGGGTGAATTCACCCCTCCACTTT
abundance: NA; j_gene: TRBJ2-5; v_gene: TRBV6-5; d_gene: NA; CDR3aa: CASSLSIQETQYF; CDR3nt: TGTGCCAGCAGTTTATCTATACAAGAGACCCAGTACTTC
abundance: few; j_gene: TRBJ1-6; v_gene: TRBV7-2; d_gene: NA; CDR3aa: CASSSPTGSNSPLHF; CDR3nt: TGTGCCAGCAGCTCGCCGACAGGCTCGAATTCACCCCTCCACTTT
abundance: few; j_gene: TRBJ2-2; v_gene: TRBV9; d_gene: NA; CDR3aa: CASSVMDGQINTGELFF; CDR3nt: TGTGCCAGCAGCGTTATGGACGGACAAATAAACACCGGGGAGCTGTTTTTT
abundance: NA; j_gene: TRBJ2-2; v_gene: TRBV3-1; d_gene: NA; CDR3aa: CASSLSSGELFF; CDR3nt: TGTGCCAGCAGCCTCAGCTCCGGGGAGCTGTTTTTT
abundance: NA; j_gene: TRBJ2-3; v_gene: TRBV14; d_gene: TRBD1; CDR3aa: CASSRRDSTDTQYF; CDR3nt: TGTGCCAGCAGCCGCCGGGACAGTACAGATACGCAGTATTTT
abundance: few; j_gene: TRBJ2-3; v_gene: TRBV14; d_gene: NA; CDR3aa: CASSQDRYRTDTQYF; CDR3nt: TGTGCCAGCAGCCAAGATCGATACCGCACAGATACGCAGTATTTT
abundance: NA; j_gene: TRBJ2-7; v_gene: TRBV7-2; d_gene: NA; CDR3aa: CASSYTSSYEQYF; CDR3nt: TGTGCCAGCAGCTACACAAGCTCCTACGAGCAGTACTTC
abundance: NA; j_gene: TRBJ2-3; v_gene: TRBV12-3/TRBV12-4; d_gene: NA; CDR3aa: CASSSPGQYTDTQYF; CDR3nt: TGTGCCAGCAGTTCACCCGGACAGTACACAGATACGCAGTATTTT
abundance: few; j_gene: TRBJ2-7; v_gene: TRBV7-9; d_gene: NA; CDR3aa: CASSFNRVEQYF; CDR3nt: TGTGCCAGCAGCTTTAACAGGGTCGAGCAGTACTTC
abundance: NA; j_gene: TRBJ2-1; v_gene: TRBV9; d_gene: NA; CDR3aa: CASSVVVGDNEQFF; CDR3nt: TGTGCCAGCAGCGTAGTTGTAGGGGACAATGAGCAGTTCTTC
abundance: few; j_gene: TRBJ2-5; v_gene: TRBV7-9; d_gene: NA; CDR3aa: CASSLALQAQQETQYF; CDR3nt: TGTGCCAGCAGCTTAGCGTTGCAGGCCCAACAAGAGACCCAGTACTTC
abundance: few; j_gene: TRBJ2-6; v_gene: TRBV6-5; d_gene: NA; CDR3aa: CASSYSMRAGANVLTF; CDR3nt: TGTGCCAGCAGTTACTCGATGCGGGCTGGGGCCAACGTCCTGACTTTC
abundance: NA; j_gene: TRBJ2-5; v_gene: TRBV18; d_gene: NA; CDR3aa: CASSTNRDAKQYF; CDR3nt: TGTGCCAGCTCAACCAACCGGGACGCTAAGCAGTACTTC
abundance: NA; j_gene: TRBJ1-2; v_gene: TRBV6-5; d_gene: TRBD1; CDR3aa: CASSYTTGNHYGYTF; CDR3nt: TGTGCCAGCAGTTACACGACAGGGAACCACTATGGCTACACCTTC
abundance: few; j_gene: TRBJ2-7; v_gene: TRBV29-1; d_gene: NA; CDR3aa: CSVEVGLDSYEQYF; CDR3nt: TGCAGCGTTGAAGTGGGCCTAGACTCCTACGAGCAGTACTTC
abundance: NA; j_gene: TRBJ2-5; v_gene: TRBV11-1; d_gene: NA; CDR3aa: CASSFGFQETQYF; CDR3nt: TGTGCCAGCAGCTTTGGGTTCCAAGAGACCCAGTACTTC
abundance: NA; j_gene: TRBJ2-5; v_gene: TRBV20-1; d_gene: TRBD1; CDR3aa: CSARLTGASQETQYF; CDR3nt: TGCAGTGCTAGATTGACAGGGGCTAGCCAAGAGACCCAGTACTTC
abundance: few; j_gene: TRBJ1-2; v_gene: TRBV5-1; d_gene: NA; CDR3aa: CASSLEVNYGYTF; CDR3nt: TGCGCCAGCAGCTTGGAGGTTAACTATGGCTACACCTTC
abundance: NA; j_gene: TRBJ1-6; v_gene: TRBV28; d_gene: TRBD1; CDR3aa: CASSLTGGRDSPLHF; CDR3nt: TGTGCCAGCAGTTTAACAGGGGGACGGGATTCACCCCTCCACTTT
abundance: few; j_gene: TRBJ2-3; v_gene: TRBV12-3/TRBV12-4; d_gene: NA; CDR3aa: CASSLVGLVDTQYF; CDR3nt: TGTGCCAGCAGTTTGGTAGGGTTGGTAGATACGCAGTATTTT
abundance: NA; j_gene: TRBJ2-1; v_gene: TRBV7-9; d_gene: TRBD1; CDR3aa: CASSFGTGGIDEQFF; CDR3nt: TGTGCCAGCAGCTTCGGGACAGGGGGCATCGATGAGCAGTTCTTC
abundance: few; j_gene: TRBJ2-5; v_gene: TRBV10-3; d_gene: NA; CDR3aa: CAISEPDLFKQYF; CDR3nt: TGTGCCATCAGTGAGCCAGACCTCTTCAAGCAGTACTTC
abundance: NA; j_gene: TRBJ2-1; v_gene: TRBV6-5; d_gene: NA; CDR3aa: CASSIGTLSETQFF; CDR3nt: TGTGCCAGCAGTATCGGGACATTAAGTGAGACCCAGTTCTTC
abundance: NA; j_gene: TRBJ1-2; v_gene: TRBV6-5; d_gene: NA; CDR3aa: CASGTPSGGYTF; CDR3nt: TGTGCCAGCGGTACACCGTCCGGTGGCTACACCTTC
abundance: NA; j_gene: TRBJ2-5; v_gene: TRBV5-1; d_gene: NA; CDR3aa: CASSPAFEETQYF; CDR3nt: TGCGCCAGCAGCCCAGCTTTTGAAGAGACCCAGTACTTC
abundance: few; j_gene: TRBJ2-5; v_gene: TRBV7-2; d_gene: NA; CDR3aa: CASSLDTAVETQYF; CDR3nt: TGTGCCAGCAGCTTAGATACGGCTGTGGAGACCCAGTACTTC
abundance: once; j_gene: TRBJ2-7; v_gene: TRBV4-2; d_gene: NA; CDR3aa: CASSQVSEAASSYNEQYF; CDR3nt: TGTGCCAGCAGCCAGGTGTCGGAGGCTGCTAGCTCCTACAATGAGCAGTACTTC
abundance: NA; j_gene: TRBJ1-2; v_gene: TRBV5-4; d_gene: NA; CDR3aa: CASSFETGTADGYTF; CDR3nt: TGTGCCAGCAGCTTTGAGACAGGCACCGCAGATGGCTACACCTTC
abundance: NA; j_gene: TRBJ1-2; v_gene: TRBV7-9; d_gene: NA; CDR3aa: CASSSPEGEDYGYTF; CDR3nt: TGTGCCAGCAGCTCCCCCGAGGGGGAGGACTATGGCTACACCTTC
abundance: few; j_gene: TRBJ2-7; v_gene: TRBV9; d_gene: NA; CDR3aa: CASSVGLSEQYF; CDR3nt: TGTGCCAGCAGCGTAGGTTTGAGCGAGCAGTACTTC
abundance: few; j_gene: TRBJ2-5; v_gene: TRBV28; d_gene: NA; CDR3aa: CASSPWAVQETQYF; CDR3nt: TGTGCCAGCAGCCCTTGGGCAGTCCAAGAGACCCAGTACTTC
abundance: few; j_gene: TRBJ2-1; v_gene: TRBV4-3; d_gene: TRBD2; CDR3aa: CASSLLGLAGGYEQFF; CDR3nt: TGCGCCAGCAGCCTACTAGGACTAGCGGGGGGGTATGAGCAGTTCTTC
abundance: NA; j_gene: TRBJ2-5; v_gene: TRBV4-1; d_gene: TRBD2; CDR3aa: CASSQDEGSGGRWGTQYF; CDR3nt: TGCGCCAGCAGCCAAGATGAGGGTTCGGGGGGACGGTGGGGGACCCAGTACTTC
abundance: few; j_gene: TRBJ2-1; v_gene: TRBV28; d_gene: NA; CDR3aa: CASSPRARLNEQFF; CDR3nt: TGTGCCAGCAGTCCCAGAGCTAGGCTCAATGAGCAGTTCTTC
abundance: NA; j_gene: TRBJ2-2; v_gene: TRBV5-6; d_gene: NA; CDR3aa: CASSVLQMANTGELFF; CDR3nt: TGTGCCAGCAGCGTGTTACAAATGGCGAACACCGGGGAGCTGTTTTTT
abundance: NA; j_gene: TRBJ2-7; v_gene: TRBV11-1; d_gene: NA; CDR3aa: CASSLRQVSSYEQYF; CDR3nt: TGTGCCAGCAGCTTAAGGCAGGTCAGCTCCTACGAGCAGTACTTC
abundance: NA; j_gene: TRBJ1-5; v_gene: TRBV6-2/TRBV6-3; d_gene: NA; CDR3aa: CASSYERRVNQPQHF; CDR3nt: TGTGCCAGCAGTTACGAGAGACGGGTCAATCAGCCCCAGCATTTT
abundance: NA; j_gene: TRBJ1-2; v_gene: TRBV7-2; d_gene: NA; CDR3aa: CASSLADRNYGYTF; CDR3nt: TGTGCCAGCAGCTTAGCGGACAGAAACTATGGCTACACCTTC
abundance: NA; j_gene: TRBJ2-1; v_gene: TRBV27; d_gene: NA; CDR3aa: CASSFVGSYNEQFF; CDR3nt: TGTGCCAGCAGTTTTGTAGGCTCCTACAATGAGCAGTTCTTC
abundance: few; j_gene: TRBJ2-3; v_gene: TRBV9; d_gene: NA; CDR3aa: CASSVATPSTDTQYF; CDR3nt: TGTGCCAGCAGCGTAGCGACCCCGAGCACAGATACGCAGTATTTT
abundance: once; j_gene: TRBJ2-1; v_gene: TRBV7-6; d_gene: TRBD2; CDR3aa: CASSSGLAEPLANEQFF; CDR3nt: TGTGCCAGCAGCTCGGGACTAGCGGAACCTTTAGCCAATGAGCAGTTCTTC
abundance: few; j_gene: TRBJ2-3; v_gene: TRBV10-2; d_gene: TRBD1; CDR3aa: CASRMGQGVADTQYF; CDR3nt: TGCGCCAGCAGGATGGGACAGGGCGTTGCAGATACGCAGTATTTT
abundance: once; j_gene: TRBJ2-5; v_gene: TRBV20-1; d_gene: TRBD2; CDR3aa: CSASSRAGVGETQYF; CDR3nt: TGCAGTGCTAGTTCCAGAGCGGGAGTTGGTGAGACCCAGTACTTC